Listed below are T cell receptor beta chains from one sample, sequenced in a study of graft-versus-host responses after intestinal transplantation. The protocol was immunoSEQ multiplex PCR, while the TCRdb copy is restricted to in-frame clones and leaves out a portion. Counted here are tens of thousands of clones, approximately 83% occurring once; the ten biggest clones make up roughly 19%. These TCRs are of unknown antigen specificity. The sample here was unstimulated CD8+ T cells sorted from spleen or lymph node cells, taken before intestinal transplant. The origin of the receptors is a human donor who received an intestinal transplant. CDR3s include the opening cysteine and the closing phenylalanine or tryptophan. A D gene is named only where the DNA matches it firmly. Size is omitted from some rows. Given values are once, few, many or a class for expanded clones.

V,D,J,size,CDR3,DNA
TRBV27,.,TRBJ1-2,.,CASSFGSPKSGYGYTF,TGTGCCAGCAGTTTTGGCTCCCCCAAAAGCGGCTATGGCTACACCTTC
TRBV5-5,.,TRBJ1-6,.,CASSTQPGGNSPLHF,TGTGCCAGCAGCACTCAACCGGGAGGTAATTCACCCCTCCACTTT
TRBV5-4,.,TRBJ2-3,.,CASSLDYSRDTQYF,TGTGCCAGCAGCTTAGACTACTCTAGGGATACGCAGTATTTT
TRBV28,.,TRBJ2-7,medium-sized,CASSWGGIYEQYF,TGTGCCAGCAGTTGGGGGGGCATTTACGAGCAGTACTTC
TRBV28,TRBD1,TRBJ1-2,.,CASSFLGTGGGYTF,TGTGCCAGCAGTTTCTTGGGAACAGGGGGGGGCTACACCTTC
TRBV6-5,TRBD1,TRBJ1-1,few,CASSYSQGSEAFF,TGTGCCAGCAGTTACTCACAGGGGTCTGAAGCTTTCTTT
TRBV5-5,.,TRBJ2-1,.,CASSLRGSGAYNEQFF,TGTGCCAGCAGCCTCCGGGGTAGCGGCGCCTACAATGAGCAGTTCTTC
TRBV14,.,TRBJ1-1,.,CASSPRGGATLNTEAFF,TGTGCCAGCAGCCCCCGAGGGGGGGCCACCTTGAACACTGAAGCTTTCTTT
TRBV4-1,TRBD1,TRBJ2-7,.,CASSPGQGGDYEQYF,TGCGCCAGCAGCCCGGGACAGGGGGGAGACTACGAGCAGTACTTC
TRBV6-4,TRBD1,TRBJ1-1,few,CASSEGQGNTEAFF,TGTGCCAGCAGCGAGGGACAGGGGAACACTGAAGCTTTCTTT
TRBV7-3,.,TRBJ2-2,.,CASSLTSSTGELFF,TGTGCCAGCAGCTTAACGTCCAGCACCGGGGAGCTGTTTTTT
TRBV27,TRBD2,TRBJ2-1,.,CASSLLLAGGPGEQFF,TGTGCCAGCAGTTTACTACTAGCGGGGGGGCCGGGAGAGCAGTTCTTC
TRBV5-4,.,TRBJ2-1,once,CASSLVGHEQFF,TGTGCCAGCAGCTTGGTGGGCCATGAGCAGTTCTTC
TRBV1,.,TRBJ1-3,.,CTSKQDSQGLLLWDTIYF,TGCACCAGCAAACAGGACTCACAGGGCCTCCTTCTCTGGGACACCATATATTTT
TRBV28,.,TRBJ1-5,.,CASSFGQGSNQPQHF,TGTGCCAGCAGTTTCGGGCAGGGGAGCAATCAGCCCCAGCATTTT
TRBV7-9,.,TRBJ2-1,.,CASSLGASNEQFF,TGTGCCAGCAGCTTAGGAGCATCCAATGAGCAGTTCTTC
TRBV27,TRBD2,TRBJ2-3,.,CASRGLAGGLDTQYF,TGTGCCAGCAGGGGACTAGCGGGAGGATTAGATACGCAGTATTTT
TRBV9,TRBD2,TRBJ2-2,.,CASSPLAGMNTGELFF,TGTGCCAGCAGCCCCTTAGCGGGGATGAACACCGGGGAGCTGTTTTTT
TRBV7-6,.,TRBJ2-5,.,CASSLGDIPQETQYF,TGTGCCAGCAGCTTAGGGGACATACCCCAAGAGACCCAGTACTTC
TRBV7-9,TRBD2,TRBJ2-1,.,CASSSRTSGSYNEQFF,TGTGCCAGCAGCTCGCGGACTAGCGGGAGTTACAATGAGCAGTTCTTC
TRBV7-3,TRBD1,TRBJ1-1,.,CASSAGTGSTEAFF,TGTGCCAGCAGCGCCGGGACAGGGAGCACTGAAGCTTTCTTT
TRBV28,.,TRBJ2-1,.,CASSPQMGLTYNEQFF,TGTGCCAGCAGTCCACAAATGGGACTCACCTACAATGAGCAGTTCTTC
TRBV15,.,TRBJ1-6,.,CATSIALDSPLHF,TGTGCCACCAGCATCGCACTCGATTCACCCCTCCACTTT
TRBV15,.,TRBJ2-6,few,CATSRDEAYDSGANVLTF,TGTGCCACCAGCAGAGATGAGGCTTACGACTCTGGGGCCAACGTCCTGACTTTC
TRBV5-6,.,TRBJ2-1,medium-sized,CASSLRVNEQFF,TGTGCCAGCAGCCTGAGGGTGAATGAGCAGTTCTTC
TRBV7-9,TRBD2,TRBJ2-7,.,CASSLTSGSYEQYF,TGTGCCAGCAGCTTGACTAGCGGGAGCTACGAGCAGTACTTC
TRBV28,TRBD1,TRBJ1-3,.,CASRKSLTGRINTIYF,TGTGCCAGCAGAAAATCCTTGACAGGGAGGATAAACACCATATATTTT
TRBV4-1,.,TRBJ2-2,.,CASSQDSGGGELFF,TGCGCCAGCAGCCAAGATAGCGGTGGCGGGGAGCTGTTTTTT
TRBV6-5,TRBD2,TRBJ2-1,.,CASSPGTSGVGEQFF,TGTGCCAGCAGTCCCGGGACTAGCGGGGTTGGTGAGCAGTTCTTC
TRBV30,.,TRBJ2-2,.,CAWSRGSELFF,TGTGCCTGGAGTCGGGGGTCGGAGCTGTTTTTT
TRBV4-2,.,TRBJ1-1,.,CASTSLLGPEAFF,TGTGCCAGCACATCTTTACTAGGCCCTGAAGCTTTCTTT
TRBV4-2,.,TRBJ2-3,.,CASSQDGGAHSTDTQYF,TGTGCCAGCAGCCAAGATGGGGGGGCACATAGCACAGATACGCAGTATTTT
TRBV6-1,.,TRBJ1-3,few,CASSELRGFSGNTIYF,TGTGCCAGCAGTGAATTGCGGGGATTCTCTGGAAACACCATATATTTT
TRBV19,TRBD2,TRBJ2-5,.,CASSARLAGAQETQYF,TGTGCCAGTAGTGCCAGACTAGCGGGGGCCCAAGAGACCCAGTACTTC
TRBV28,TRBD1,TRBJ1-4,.,CASSPLEGAVEKLFF,TGTGCCAGCAGTCCCCTCGAGGGGGCGGTTGAAAAACTGTTTTTT
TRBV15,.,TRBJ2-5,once,CATSRDLVWQGPQETQYF,TGTGCCACCAGCAGAGATTTGGTATGGCAGGGTCCCCAAGAGACCCAGTACTTC
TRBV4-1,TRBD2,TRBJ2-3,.,CASSQLLAGKEYF,TGCGCCAGCAGCCAATTACTAGCGGGAAAGGAGTATTTT
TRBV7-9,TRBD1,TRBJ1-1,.,CASSLLTGGWEAFF,TGTGCCAGCAGCTTACTCACAGGGGGATGGGAAGCTTTCTTT
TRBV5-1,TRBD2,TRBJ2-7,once,CASSGGLAGGYEQYF,TGCGCCAGCAGCGGAGGACTAGCGGGAGGTTACGAGCAGTACTTC
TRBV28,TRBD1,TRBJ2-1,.,CASADRSYNEQFF,TGTGCCAGCGCGGACAGGAGCTACAATGAGCAGTTCTTC
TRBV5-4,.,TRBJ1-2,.,CASSLVGQGLSGYTF,TGTGCCAGCAGCTTGGTAGGGCAGGGGTTAAGTGGCTACACCTTC